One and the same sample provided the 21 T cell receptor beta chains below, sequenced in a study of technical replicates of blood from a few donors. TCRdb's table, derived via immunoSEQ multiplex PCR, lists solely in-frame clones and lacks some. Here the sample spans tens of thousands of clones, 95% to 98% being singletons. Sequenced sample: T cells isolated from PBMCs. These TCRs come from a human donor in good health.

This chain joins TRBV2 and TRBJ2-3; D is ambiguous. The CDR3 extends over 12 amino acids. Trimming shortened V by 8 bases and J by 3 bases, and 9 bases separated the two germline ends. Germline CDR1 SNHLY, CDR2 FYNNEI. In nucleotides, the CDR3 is TGTGCCAGCCCCTACGAGACAGATACGCAGTATTTT. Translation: CASPYETDTQYF.

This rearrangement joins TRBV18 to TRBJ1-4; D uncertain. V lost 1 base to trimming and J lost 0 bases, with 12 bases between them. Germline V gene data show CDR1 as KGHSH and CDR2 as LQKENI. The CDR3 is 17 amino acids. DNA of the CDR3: TGTGCCAGCTCACCACAGTCCCTCCCGGCAACTAATGAAAAACTGTTTTTT. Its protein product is CASSPQSLPATNEKLFF. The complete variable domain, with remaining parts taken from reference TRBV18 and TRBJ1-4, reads NAGVMQNPRHLVRRRGQEARLRCSPMKGHSHVYWYRQLPEEGLKFMVYLQKENIIDESGMPKERFSAEFPKEGPSILRIQQVVRGDSAAYFCASSPQSLPATNEKLFFGSGTQLSVL.

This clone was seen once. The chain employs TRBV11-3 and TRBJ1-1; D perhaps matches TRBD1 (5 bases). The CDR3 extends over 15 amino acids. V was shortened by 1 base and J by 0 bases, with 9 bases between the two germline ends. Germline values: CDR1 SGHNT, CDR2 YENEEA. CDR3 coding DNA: TGTGCCAGCAGCTTAGGGGGGGGGATGAACACTGAAGCTTTCTTT. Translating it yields CASSLGGGMNTEAFF. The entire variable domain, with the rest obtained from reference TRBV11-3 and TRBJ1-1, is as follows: EAGVVQSPRYKIIEKKQPVAFWCNPISGHNTLYWYLQNLGQGPELLIRYENEEAVDDSQLPKDRFSAERLKGVDSTLKIQPAELGDSAVYLCASSLGGGMNTEAFFGQGTRLTVV.

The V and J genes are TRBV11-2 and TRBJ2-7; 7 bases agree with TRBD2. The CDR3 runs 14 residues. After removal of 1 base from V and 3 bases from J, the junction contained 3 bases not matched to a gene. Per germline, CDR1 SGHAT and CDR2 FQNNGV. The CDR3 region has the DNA TGTGCCAGCAGCTTAGGGGGGGGGTACTACGAGCAGTACTTC. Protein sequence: CASSLGGGYYEQYF.

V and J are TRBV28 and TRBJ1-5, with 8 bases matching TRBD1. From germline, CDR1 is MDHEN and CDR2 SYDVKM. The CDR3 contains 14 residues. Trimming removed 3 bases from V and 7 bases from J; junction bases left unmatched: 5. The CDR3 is CASSFLTGGQPQHF. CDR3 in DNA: TGTGCCAGCAGTTTCTTAACAGGGGGACAGCCCCAGCATTTT.

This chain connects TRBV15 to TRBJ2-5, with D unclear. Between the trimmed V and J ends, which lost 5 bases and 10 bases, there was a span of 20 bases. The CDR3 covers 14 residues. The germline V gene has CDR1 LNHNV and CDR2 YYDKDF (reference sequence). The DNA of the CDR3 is TGTGCCACCAGCGTACGAGAGGATTTTAATATCCAGTACTTC. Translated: CATSVREDFNIQYF.

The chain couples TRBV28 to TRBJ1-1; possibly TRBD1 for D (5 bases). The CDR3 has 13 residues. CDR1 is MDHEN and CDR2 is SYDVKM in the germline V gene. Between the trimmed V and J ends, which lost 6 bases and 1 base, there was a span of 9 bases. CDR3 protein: CASSRQRNTEAFF. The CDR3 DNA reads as TGTGCCAGCAGCAGACAGAGGAACACTGAAGCTTTCTTT.

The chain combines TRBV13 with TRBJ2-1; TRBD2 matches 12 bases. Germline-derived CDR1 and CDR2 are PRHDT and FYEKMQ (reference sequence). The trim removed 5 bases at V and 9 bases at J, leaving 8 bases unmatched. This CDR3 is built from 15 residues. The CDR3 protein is CASSARTSGMGEQFF. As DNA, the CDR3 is TGTGCCAGCAGCGCCCGGACTAGCGGGATGGGTGAGCAGTTCTTC. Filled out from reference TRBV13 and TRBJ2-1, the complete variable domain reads AAGVIQSPRHLIKEKRETATLKCYPIPRHDTVYWYQQGPGQDPQFLISFYEKMQSDKGSIPDRFSAQQFSDYHSELNMSSLELGDSALYFCASSARTSGMGEQFFGPGTRLTVL.

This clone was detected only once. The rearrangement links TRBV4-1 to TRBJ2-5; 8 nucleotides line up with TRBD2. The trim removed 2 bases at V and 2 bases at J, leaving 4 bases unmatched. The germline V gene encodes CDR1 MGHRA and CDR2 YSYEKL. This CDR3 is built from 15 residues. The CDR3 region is CASSQLTSDQETQYF. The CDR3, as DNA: TGCGCCAGCAGCCAATTGACTAGCGATCAAGAGACCCAGTACTTC.

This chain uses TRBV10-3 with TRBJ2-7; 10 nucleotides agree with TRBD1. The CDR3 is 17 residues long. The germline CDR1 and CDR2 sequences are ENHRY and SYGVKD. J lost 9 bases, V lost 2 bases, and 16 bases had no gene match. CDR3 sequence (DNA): TGTGCCATCAGTGAGGCGACAAATCCGGGACAGGGGCTTGGGCAGTACTTC. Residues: CAISEATNPGQGLGQYF.

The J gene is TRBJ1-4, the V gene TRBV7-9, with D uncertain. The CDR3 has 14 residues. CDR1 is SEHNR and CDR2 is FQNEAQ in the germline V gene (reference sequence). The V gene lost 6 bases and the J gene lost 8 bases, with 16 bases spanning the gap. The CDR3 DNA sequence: TGTGCCAGCAGTTCCGGAGTGACTGGCGAAAAACTGTTTTTT. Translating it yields CASSSGVTGEKLFF. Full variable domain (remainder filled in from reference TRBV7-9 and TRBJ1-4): DTGVSQNPRHKITKRGQNVTFRCDPISEHNRLYWYRQTLGQGPEFLTYFQNEAQLEKSRLLSDRFSAERPKGSFSTLEIQRTEQGDSAMYLCASSSGVTGEKLFFGSGTQLSVL.

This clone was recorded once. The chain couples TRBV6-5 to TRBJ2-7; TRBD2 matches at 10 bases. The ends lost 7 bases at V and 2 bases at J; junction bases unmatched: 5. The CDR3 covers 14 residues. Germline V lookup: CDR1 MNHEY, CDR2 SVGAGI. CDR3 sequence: CASITSGTPYEQYF. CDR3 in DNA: TGTGCCAGCATTACTAGCGGGACACCCTACGAGCAGTACTTC.

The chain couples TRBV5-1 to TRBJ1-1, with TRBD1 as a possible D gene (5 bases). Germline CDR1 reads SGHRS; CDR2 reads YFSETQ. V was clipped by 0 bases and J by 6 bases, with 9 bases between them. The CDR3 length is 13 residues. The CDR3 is CASSLVGGAEAFF. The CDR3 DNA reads TGCGCCAGCAGCTTGGTGGGGGGGGCTGAAGCTTTCTTT. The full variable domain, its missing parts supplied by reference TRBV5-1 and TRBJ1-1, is KAGVTQTPRYLIKTRGQQVTLSCSPISGHRSVSWYQQTPGQGLQFLFEYFSETQRNKGNFPGRFSGRQFSNSRSEMNVSTLELGDSALYLCASSLVGGAEAFFGQGTRLTVV.

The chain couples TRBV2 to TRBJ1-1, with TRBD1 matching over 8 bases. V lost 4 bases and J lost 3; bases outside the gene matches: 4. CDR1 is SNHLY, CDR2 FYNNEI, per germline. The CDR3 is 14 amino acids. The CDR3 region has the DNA TGTGCCAGCAGTGCTGGACAGGGAGACACTGAAGCTTTCTTT. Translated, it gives CASSAGQGDTEAFF.

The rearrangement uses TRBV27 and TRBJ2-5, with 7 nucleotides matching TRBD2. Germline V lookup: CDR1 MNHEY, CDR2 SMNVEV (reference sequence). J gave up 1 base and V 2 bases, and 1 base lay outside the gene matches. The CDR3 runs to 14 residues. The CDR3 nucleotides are TGTGCCAGCAGTTTAATAGCGGGCCAAGAGACCCAGTACTTC. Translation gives CASSLIAGQETQYF.

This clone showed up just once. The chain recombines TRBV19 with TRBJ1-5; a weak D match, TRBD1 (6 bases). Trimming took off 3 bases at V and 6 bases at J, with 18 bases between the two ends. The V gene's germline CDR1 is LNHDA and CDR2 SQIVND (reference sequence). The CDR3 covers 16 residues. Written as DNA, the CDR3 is TGTGCCAGTAGTATGCAACGGCAGGGGTTGGGTCAGCCCCAGCATTTT. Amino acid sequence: CASSMQRQGLGQPQHF.

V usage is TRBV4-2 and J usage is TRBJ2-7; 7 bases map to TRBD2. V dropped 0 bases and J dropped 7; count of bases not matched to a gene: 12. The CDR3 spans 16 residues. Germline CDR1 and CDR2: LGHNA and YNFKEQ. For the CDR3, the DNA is TGTGCCAGCAGCCAAGAATTGGTCGGGAGGAGTGGAGAGCAGTACTTC. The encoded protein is CASSQELVGRSGEQYF.

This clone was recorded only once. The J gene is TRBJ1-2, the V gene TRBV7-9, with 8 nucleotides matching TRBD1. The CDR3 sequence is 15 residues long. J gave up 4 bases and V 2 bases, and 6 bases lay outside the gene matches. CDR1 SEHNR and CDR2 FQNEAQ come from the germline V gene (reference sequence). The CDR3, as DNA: TGTGCCAGCAGCTTAACGACAGGGGCAACCTATGGCTACACCTTC. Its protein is CASSLTTGATYGYTF. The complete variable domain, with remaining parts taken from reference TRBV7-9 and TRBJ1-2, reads DTGVSQNPRHKITKRGQNVTFRCDPISEHNRLYWYRQTLGQGPEFLTYFQNEAQLEKSRLLSDRFSAERPKGSFSTLEIQRTEQGDSAMYLCASSLTTGATYGYTFGSGTRLTVV.

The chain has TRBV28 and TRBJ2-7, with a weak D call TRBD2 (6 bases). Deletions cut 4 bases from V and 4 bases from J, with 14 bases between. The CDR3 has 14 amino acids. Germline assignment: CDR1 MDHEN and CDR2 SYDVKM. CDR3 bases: TGTGCCAGCAGTTCATCAGGGACTCGGTACGAGCAGTACTTC. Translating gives CASSSSGTRYEQYF.

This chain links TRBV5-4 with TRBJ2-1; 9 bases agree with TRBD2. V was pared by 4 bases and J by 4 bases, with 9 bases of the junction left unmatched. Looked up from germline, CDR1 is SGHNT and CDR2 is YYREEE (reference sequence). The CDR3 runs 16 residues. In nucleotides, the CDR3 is TGTGCCAGCAGCCTACCGGGACTAGCTTCATACAATGAGCAGTTCTTC. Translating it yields CASSLPGLASYNEQFF.

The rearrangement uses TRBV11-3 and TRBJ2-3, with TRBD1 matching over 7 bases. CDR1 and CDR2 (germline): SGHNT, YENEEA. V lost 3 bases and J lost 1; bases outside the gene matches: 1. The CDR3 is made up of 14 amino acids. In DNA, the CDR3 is TGTGCCAGCAGCTTTGGACAGGGCACAGATACGCAGTATTTT. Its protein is CASSFGQGTDTQYF.